This T cell receptor beta chain was documented in a study of blood T cell repertoires in COVID-19. Study-wide context: From the United States, Italy and Spain came samples of acute and convalescent COVID-19.

The germline V gene has CDR1 LNHNV and CDR2 YYDKDF (reference sequence). V lost 3 bases and J lost 10, with 10 bases in between. There are 12 residues in the CDR3. This table comes from immunoSEQ multiplex PCR, and its TCRdb copy is limited to in-frame clones, with some not included. The repertoire consists of 280,000 or so clones, with over 85% occurring once and the leading ten covering under 3.5%. Assignment of participants to cohorts was predicated upon participant-reported clinical history. Exposed enrollees had met someone with a PCR-confirmed or clinician-diagnosed COVID-19 case at some point within the 2 weeks before study entry.

Sequenced material: PBMCs or T cells enriched from blood (not recorded which). J is TRBJ2-1 and V is TRBV15; D possibly corresponds to TRBD2 (5 bases). This clonotype was obtained from a woman between 45 and 60 years old who had been exposed to COVID-19. The CDR3 bases are TGTGCCACCAGCAGGGGAGAGGGAGAGCAGTTCTTC. Translated: CATSRGEGEQFF.